This is a list of T cell receptor beta chains from one sample in a study of blood T cell repertoires in COVID-19. Clones were read by immunoSEQ multiplex PCR, and TCRdb kept only the in-frame ones, dropping some. The table lists about 90,000 clones, roughly 80% of them singletons. The sample comprised peripheral blood. The source of these receptors is a woman in her sixties or seventies with acute or convalescent COVID-19. CDR3s include the opening cysteine and the closing phenylalanine or tryptophan. Each record gives: CDR3 DNA, CDR3 protein, V gene, D gene, J gene, clone size. D genes are given only for firm matches. Part of the rows lack a size; the others show once, few, many or a class for expanded clones.

CDR3 DNA: TGTGCCATCAGTGAAAGGGACAGCGCTGGAAACACCATATATTTT; CDR3 protein: CAISERDSAGNTIYF; V gene: TRBV10-3; D gene: TRBD1; J gene: TRBJ1-3; clone size: -
CDR3 DNA: TGTGCCAGCAGTGAATCGGGGATGGGTTTCACAAATGAAAAACTGTTTTTT; CDR3 protein: CASSESGMGFTNEKLFF; V gene: TRBV2; D gene: -; J gene: TRBJ1-4; clone size: -
CDR3 DNA: TGTGCCAGCAGCCCCCGGACAGGGGGACTCGAGCAGTACTTC; CDR3 protein: CASSPRTGGLEQYF; V gene: TRBV27; D gene: TRBD1; J gene: TRBJ2-7; clone size: -
CDR3 DNA: TGTGCCAGCAGCTTAGGAGGCCGGGGTTACGGAAACACCATATATTTT; CDR3 protein: CASSLGGRGYGNTIYF; V gene: TRBV7-9; D gene: -; J gene: TRBJ1-3; clone size: -
CDR3 DNA: TGTGCCTGGAGTGTAGTGGGGGCTGAGGAGACCCAGTACTTC; CDR3 protein: CAWSVVGAEETQYF; V gene: TRBV30; D gene: -; J gene: TRBJ2-5; clone size: -
CDR3 DNA: TGTGCCAGCAGCTTTAAAGAGACAAGGGGAATGGAAAAACTGTTTTTT; CDR3 protein: CASSFKETRGMEKLFF; V gene: TRBV7-9; D gene: -; J gene: TRBJ1-4; clone size: -
CDR3 DNA: TGCGCCAGCAGCTTGATGGGACTGGGGGGCGAGCAGTACTTC; CDR3 protein: CASSLMGLGGEQYF; V gene: TRBV5-1; D gene: -; J gene: TRBJ2-7; clone size: -
CDR3 DNA: TGCGCCAGCAGCCCCGTGGGGACACACTATGGCTACACCTTC; CDR3 protein: CASSPVGTHYGYTF; V gene: TRBV4-3; D gene: -; J gene: TRBJ1-2; clone size: -
CDR3 DNA: TGTGCCAGCAGCTACATCTTAGAGACCCAGTACTTC; CDR3 protein: CASSYILETQYF; V gene: TRBV5-6; D gene: -; J gene: TRBJ2-5; clone size: -
CDR3 DNA: TGTGCCAGCAGCCCAGGGGTTGAGCAGTTCTTC; CDR3 protein: CASSPGVEQFF; V gene: TRBV6-2/TRBV6-3; D gene: -; J gene: TRBJ2-1; clone size: -
CDR3 DNA: TGTGCCAGCAGCTTGGACAGACCCCCCACCTACGAGCAGTACTTC; CDR3 protein: CASSLDRPPTYEQYF; V gene: TRBV11-1; D gene: -; J gene: TRBJ2-7; clone size: -
CDR3 DNA: TGCAGCGTTCGACCGGGACTAGCGGGACAAGGCGAGCAGTTCTTC; CDR3 protein: CSVRPGLAGQGEQFF; V gene: TRBV29-1; D gene: TRBD2; J gene: TRBJ2-1; clone size: -
CDR3 DNA: TGTGCCAGTAGTAAGGGACTACGTAATGAGCAGTTCTTC; CDR3 protein: CASSKGLRNEQFF; V gene: TRBV19; D gene: TRBD2; J gene: TRBJ2-1; clone size: once
CDR3 DNA: TGTGCCAGCAGTCCACTCAGGGGACAGGAGGTCAATGAGCAGTTCTTC; CDR3 protein: CASSPLRGQEVNEQFF; V gene: TRBV6-6; D gene: TRBD1; J gene: TRBJ2-1; clone size: -
CDR3 DNA: TGTGCCAGTAGTACCCAGGGAGGGAGCGGCAATCAGCCCCAGCATTTT; CDR3 protein: CASSTQGGSGNQPQHF; V gene: TRBV19; D gene: -; J gene: TRBJ1-5; clone size: few
CDR3 DNA: TGTGCCAGCTCCCCGGGACAGGGCAATCAGCCCCAGCATTTT; CDR3 protein: CASSPGQGNQPQHF; V gene: TRBV18; D gene: TRBD1; J gene: TRBJ1-5; clone size: -
CDR3 DNA: TGCAGCGCCCGAGGGGGTGGGACCCTCTATGGCTACACCTTC; CDR3 protein: CSARGGGTLYGYTF; V gene: TRBV29-1; D gene: -; J gene: TRBJ1-2; clone size: -
CDR3 DNA: TGCGCCAGCAGCTTAGCAGCGGGGGCCTACAATGAGCAGTTCTTC; CDR3 protein: CASSLAAGAYNEQFF; V gene: TRBV5-1; D gene: TRBD2; J gene: TRBJ2-1; clone size: -
CDR3 DNA: TGTGCCAGCACTCACCTCCCGGGAGGCTCCTACAATGAGCAGTTCTTC; CDR3 protein: CASTHLPGGSYNEQFF; V gene: TRBV27; D gene: TRBD2; J gene: TRBJ2-1; clone size: -
CDR3 DNA: TGTGCCAGCAGCGTAGAAGGACAGGAAGGCCAGCCCCAGCATTTT; CDR3 protein: CASSVEGQEGQPQHF; V gene: TRBV9; D gene: TRBD1; J gene: TRBJ1-5; clone size: -
CDR3 DNA: TGTGCCAGCAGCGACCTACAGGGGGCTGTTAGAAGCAATCAGCCCCAGCATTTT; CDR3 protein: CASSDLQGAVRSNQPQHF; V gene: TRBV21-1; D gene: -; J gene: TRBJ1-5; clone size: -
CDR3 DNA: TGTGCCAGCAGCTCCCTTCGGGGTTCCTACGAGCAGTACTTC; CDR3 protein: CASSSLRGSYEQYF; V gene: TRBV7-2; D gene: -; J gene: TRBJ2-7; clone size: -
CDR3 DNA: TGTGCCAGCAGCTTTGCAGGTTTAGGCGAGCAGTACTTC; CDR3 protein: CASSFAGLGEQYF; V gene: TRBV7-9; D gene: -; J gene: TRBJ2-7; clone size: few
CDR3 DNA: TGTGCCAGCAGCTCGAACCTAGAAGATACGCAGTATTTT; CDR3 protein: CASSSNLEDTQYF; V gene: TRBV7-2; D gene: -; J gene: TRBJ2-3; clone size: -
CDR3 DNA: TGTGCCAGCAGCTCAAGTCCCGGGACAGGGGGCCAGCCCCAGCATTTT; CDR3 protein: CASSSSPGTGGQPQHF; V gene: TRBV27; D gene: TRBD1; J gene: TRBJ1-5; clone size: -
CDR3 DNA: TGTGCCAGCAGTTACTCAGGGGAGGGCTTAGCCGGGGAGCTGTTTTTT; CDR3 protein: CASSYSGEGLAGELFF; V gene: TRBV6-6; D gene: TRBD2; J gene: TRBJ2-2; clone size: -
CDR3 DNA: TGTGCCAGCACCACTTGGGGACAGGGATCCTACGAGCAGTACTTC; CDR3 protein: CASTTWGQGSYEQYF; V gene: TRBV28; D gene: TRBD1; J gene: TRBJ2-7; clone size: few
CDR3 DNA: TGTGCCAGCAGCCAGGGAACAGGGATCAATTCACCCCTCCACTTT; CDR3 protein: CASSQGTGINSPLHF; V gene: TRBV3-1/TRBV3-2; D gene: -; J gene: TRBJ1-6; clone size: -
CDR3 DNA: TGTGCCAGCAGTTTCTTAGTCGGGTATGAAGCTTTCTTT; CDR3 protein: CASSFLVGYEAFF; V gene: TRBV27; D gene: -; J gene: TRBJ1-1; clone size: -
CDR3 DNA: TGCGCCAGCAGCTTGGCAGGAGGGTTAGGCTACACCTTC; CDR3 protein: CASSLAGGLGYTF; V gene: TRBV5-1; D gene: -; J gene: TRBJ1-2; clone size: few
CDR3 DNA: TGTGCCAGCAGCCTTACCACAAGGGGGAGTTCCTACGAGCAGTACTTC; CDR3 protein: CASSLTTRGSSYEQYF; V gene: TRBV7-9; D gene: -; J gene: TRBJ2-7; clone size: once